The table lists the clone carrying this T cell receptor beta chain with a few counts. The antigen remains undetermined. Only in-frame clones appear in the TCRdb table, and some are missing; sequencing was by immunoSEQ multiplex PCR. The repertoire has 12,000 to 15,000 clones, approximately 70% of them found once; the top ten carry roughly 2.3%. These data come from a study of memory B cells and T cells in multiple sclerosis. Study-wide points: Clone-set sizes differed between compartments, so shared clonotype counts needed normalization.

The CDR3 is made up of 17 amino acids. Germline loops: CDR1 SGDLS, CDR2 YYNGEE. The V gene end was trimmed by 1 base and the J gene end by 5 bases; junction bases not matched to a gene: 7. This chain connects TRBV9 to TRBJ2-2, with 11 bases fitting TRBD2. This TCR was sampled from a human donor with multiple sclerosis. Sequencing was performed on memory (CD45RO+) CD4+ T cells from blood. CDR3 nucleotides: TGTGCCAGCAGCGTATTAGCGGGGGGGCCCCGGACCGGGGAGCTGTTTTTT. Protein: CASSVLAGGPRTGELFF.